One sample yielded the 21 T cell receptor beta chains listed below, sequenced in a study of blood T cell repertoires in COVID-19. TCRdb keeps only in-frame clones here, not all; method: immunoSEQ multiplex PCR. The sample holds about 200,000 clones, around 87% seen once. The sequencing sample was made of peripheral blood. The receptor set was obtained from a woman between 45 and 65 years old with COVID-19, enrolled during active disease.

This CDR3 reads CASRWGENEKLFF. CDR3 bases: TGCGCCAGCAGGTGGGGGGAGAATGAAAAACTGTTTTTT. The gene calls are TRBV5-1 and TRBJ1-4; the D gene is possibly TRBD1 (5 bases). The CDR3 has 13 residues. V dropped 5 bases and J dropped 5 bases, with 10 bases sitting between them. CDR1 is SGHRS and CDR2 is YFSETQ in the germline V gene.

This clone occurred once. The rearrangement joins TRBV7-8 to TRBJ2-5, with TRBD2 matching over 7 bases. Per germline, CDR1 SGHVS and CDR2 FQNEAQ. This CDR3 contains 14 residues. J was trimmed by 4 bases and V by 5 bases; bases with no gene match: 7. The CDR3 here is CASSPGGGRETQYF. DNA for the CDR3: TGTGCCAGCAGCCCAGGCGGGGGTAGAGAGACCCAGTACTTC. The variable domain in full, completed from reference TRBV7-8 and TRBJ2-5, reads GAGVSQSPRYKVAKRGQDVALRCDPISGHVSLFWYQQALGQGPEFLTYFQNEAQLDKSGLPSDRFFAERPEGSVSTLKIQRTQQEDSAVYLCASSPGGGRETQYFGPGTRLLVL.

The chain uses TRBV21-1 and TRBJ1-5. TRBV21-1 is given as a pseudogene. The CDR3 is made up of 9 amino acids. The DNA of the CDR3 is TGTGCCAGCAGCCTTCCCCAGCATTTT. Translation gives CASSLPQHF.

The V gene is TRBV7-6, the J gene TRBJ2-1; TRBD2 matches at 9 bases. The J segment lost 8 bases and the V segment lost 1 base, leaving 9 bases of the junction unmatched. This CDR3 has 16 amino acids. CDR1 and CDR2 (germline): SGHVS, FNYEAQ. The CDR3: CASSLGTSEIFDEQFF. CDR3 DNA sequence: TGTGCCAGCAGCTTAGGGACTAGCGAGATTTTCGATGAGCAGTTCTTC.

The chain links TRBV6-1 to TRBJ1-5; D remains ambiguous. V was cut by 3 bases and J by 6 bases, with 21 bases left in between. The CDR3 consists of 17 residues. Germline assignment: CDR1 MNHNS and CDR2 SASEGT. As DNA, the CDR3 is TGTGCCAGCAGTGACCCCGAAGGGAGGCCTGCGGGTCAGCCCCAGCATTTT. Translated: CASSDPEGRPAGQPQHF.

This clone has just one count. The V call is TRBV6-5, the J call TRBJ2-7, with 11 bases aligning to TRBD1. This CDR3 spans 15 amino acids. The junction had 11 bases not matched to a gene; V was cut back by 6 bases and J by 7 bases. The germline gives CDR1 MNHEY, CDR2 SVGAGI. The CDR3 protein is CASRPGPDRGREQYF. The CDR3 DNA sequence: TGTGCCAGCAGGCCAGGGCCGGACAGGGGGCGAGAGCAGTACTTC.

This clone is a singleton in its sample. The rearrangement joins TRBV11-2 to TRBJ2-1, with 12 positions matching TRBD2. The CDR3 extends over 19 amino acids. V lost 1 base and J lost 4; bases outside the gene matches: 11. Germline-derived CDR1 and CDR2 are SGHAT and FQNNGV. This CDR3 reads CASSLALPTSGGPYNEQFF. The CDR3, as DNA: TGTGCCAGCAGCTTAGCTCTCCCCACTAGCGGGGGGCCGTACAATGAGCAGTTCTTC.

The chain is built from TRBV5-5 and TRBJ1-2; D uncertain. The V and J ends lost 0 bases and 4 bases respectively, with 7 bases between them. Germline lookup yields CDR1 SGHKS and CDR2 YYEKEE (reference sequence). This CDR3 is 13 amino acids long. The chain's CDR3 is CASSLGAGYGYTF. The CDR3 nucleotides read TGTGCCAGCAGCTTGGGGGCGGGCTATGGCTACACCTTC.

The V call is TRBV5-1, the J call TRBJ1-1; no clear D. The CDR3 is 18 residues long. Germline V gene lookup returns CDR1 SGHRS and CDR2 YFSETQ. Trimming took off 0 bases at V and 2 bases at J, with 20 bases between the two ends. CDR3 DNA sequence: TGCGCCAGCAGCTTGGCGAGCGGTTCCACGACCCAAAACACTGAAGCTTTCTTT. Translation gives CASSLASGSTTQNTEAFF.

The V gene is TRBV7-3, the J gene TRBJ2-1; 9 nucleotides line up with TRBD2. CDR3 length: 19 amino acids. Trimming took 4 bases from V and 10 from J; bases not matched to a gene: 23. The germline gives CDR1 SGHTA, CDR2 FQGTGA. CDR3 in amino acids: CASSSYSPIAGVLHLEQFF. In nucleotides, the CDR3 is TGTGCCAGCAGCTCGTACTCTCCGATAGCGGGGGTATTACATTTGGAGCAGTTCTTC.

The genes are TRBV5-1 and TRBJ2-3, with D unresolved. The CDR3 is 14 amino acids. V shed 4 bases and J shed 2 bases, with 11 bases lying between them. In germline, CDR1 is SGHRS, CDR2 YFSETQ. CDR3 in DNA: TGCGCCAGCAGCCGTGCTAGTCCCACAGATACGCAGTATTTT. As protein: CASSRASPTDTQYF.

V usage is TRBV24-1 and J usage is TRBJ2-5; TRBD2 is a possible D gene (7 bases). Germline loops: CDR1 KGHDR, CDR2 SFDVKD. The CDR3 contains 17 residues. The V and J ends lost 2 bases and 2 bases respectively, with 17 bases between them. CDR3 sequence reads: CATSDWGRGAQQETQYF. The CDR3 coding sequence is TGTGCCACCAGTGATTGGGGACGGGGGGCCCAGCAAGAGACCCAGTACTTC.

The chain links TRBV29-1 to TRBJ2-3; 8 nucleotides match TRBD1. This CDR3 contains 17 residues. With 6 bases clipped from V and 1 base from J, the junction kept 15 bases outside the gene matches. Germline V gene data show CDR1 as SQVTM and CDR2 as ANQGSEA. CDR3 bases: TGCAGCGTAGAGAGGACAGGGACGGGGGAACGCACAGATACGCAGTATTTT. Encoded protein: CSVERTGTGERTDTQYF.

The V and J genes are TRBV27 and TRBJ1-2; D remains unclear. Trimming stripped 2 bases from V and 5 bases from J, with 18 bases between. Per germline, CDR1 MNHEY and CDR2 SMNVEV (reference sequence). The CDR3 is 16 amino acids. The CDR3 coding sequence is TGTGCCAGCAGTTTAGAGGGAGGCAGCGCAGTTTATGGCTACACCTTC. This encodes CASSLEGGSAVYGYTF.

This chain connects TRBV6-5 to TRBJ2-4, with 8 bases fitting TRBD2. CDR3 length: 14 amino acids. The V gene end was trimmed by 5 bases and the J gene end by 8 bases; junction bases not matched to a gene: 8. The germline V gene has CDR1 MNHEY and CDR2 SVGAGI. The CDR3 sequence is CASSPREGGHIQYF. In DNA form, the CDR3 reads TGTGCCAGCAGTCCACGGGAGGGTGGACACATTCAGTACTTC.

This sequence joins TRBV13 and TRBJ1-1; weak D call: TRBD1 (5 bases). V was cut by 5 bases and J by 4 bases, with 20 bases left in between. Germline V gene sequence: CDR1 PRHDT, CDR2 FYEKMQ (reference sequence). This CDR3 is built from 16 residues. CDR3 nucleotides: TGTGCCAGCAGCCCATGGGGGGGAAAATCGGTCACTGAAGCTTTCTTT. It translates to CASSPWGGKSVTEAFF.

This chain joins TRBV11-3 and TRBJ2-6; weak D call: TRBD1 (6 bases). Trimming removed 4 bases from V and 0 bases from J, with 10 bases in between. The CDR3 extends over 16 amino acids. The V gene's germline CDR1 is SGHNT and CDR2 YENEEA. The CDR3 is CASSSTGFSGANVLTF. In DNA, the CDR3 is TGTGCCAGCAGCTCCACAGGGTTCTCTGGGGCCAACGTCCTGACTTTC.

The V gene is TRBV11-2, the J gene TRBJ1-1; D is perhaps TRBD1 (5 bases). The CDR3 contains 13 residues. Germline lookup yields CDR1 SGHAT and CDR2 FQNNGV. Deletions cut 5 bases from V and 2 bases from J, with 9 bases between. The CDR3 DNA reads as TGTGCCAGCAGCCGGACACAAAACACTGAAGCTTTCTTT. Its protein product is CASSRTQNTEAFF. The full variable domain, its missing parts supplied by reference TRBV11-2 and TRBJ1-1, is EAGVAQSPRYKIIEKRQSVAFWCNPISGHATLYWYQQILGQGPKLLIQFQNNGVVDDSQLPKDRFSAERLKGVDSTLKIQPAKLEDSAVYLCASSRTQNTEAFFGQGTRLTVV.

This sequence joins TRBV19 and TRBJ1-1; possibly TRBD1 for D (5 bases). Trimming removed 3 bases from V and 1 base from J, with 12 bases in between. This CDR3 spans 15 amino acids. Germline V gene lookup returns CDR1 LNHDA and CDR2 SQIVND (reference sequence). This CDR3 reads CASSMYGQRNTEAFF. CDR3 nucleotide sequence: TGTGCCAGTAGTATGTACGGACAAAGGAACACTGAAGCTTTCTTT.

The chain uses TRBV27 and TRBJ2-7; D is unclear. The CDR3 runs to 15 residues. V was trimmed by 2 bases and J by 0 bases, leaving 11 bases between them. Germline V gives CDR1 MNHEY, CDR2 SMNVEV (reference sequence). Here the CDR3 DNA reads TGTGCCAGCAGTTTAAATGGTCCAGGCTCCTACGAGCAGTACTTC. The encoded protein is CASSLNGPGSYEQYF.

The chain links TRBV11-2 to TRBJ2-7; 8 nucleotides line up with TRBD2. Germline V lookup: CDR1 SGHAT, CDR2 FQNNGV. V shed 7 bases and J 12 bases; nucleotides not matched to a gene: 29. This CDR3 has 18 residues. This CDR3 reads CASNLGNISGGPQEQWYV. DNA for the CDR3: TGTGCCAGCAACCTCGGTAATATAAGCGGGGGACCCCAGGAACAATGGTACGTC.